This TCR beta chain was captured in a study of blood T cell repertoires in COVID-19. The CDR3 runs 17 residues. V dropped 4 bases and J dropped 6 bases, with 24 bases sitting between them. The germline gives CDR1 GTSNPN, CDR2 SVGIG (reference sequence). Produced via immunoSEQ multiplex PCR; TCRdb's table is partial and in-frame only. The sample contains 300,000 to 350,000 clones, around 91% of which appear only once. The receptor's source is a woman aged 18-30 years with acute COVID-19. The rearrangement links TRBV30 to TRBJ1-4; D call uncertain. The material sequenced was PBMCs or T cells enriched from blood (not recorded which). CDR3 residues: CAWTTALTGISYEKLFF. In DNA form, the CDR3 reads TGTGCCTGGACCACCGCTCTCACGGGGATCTCCTATGAAAAACTGTTTTTT.